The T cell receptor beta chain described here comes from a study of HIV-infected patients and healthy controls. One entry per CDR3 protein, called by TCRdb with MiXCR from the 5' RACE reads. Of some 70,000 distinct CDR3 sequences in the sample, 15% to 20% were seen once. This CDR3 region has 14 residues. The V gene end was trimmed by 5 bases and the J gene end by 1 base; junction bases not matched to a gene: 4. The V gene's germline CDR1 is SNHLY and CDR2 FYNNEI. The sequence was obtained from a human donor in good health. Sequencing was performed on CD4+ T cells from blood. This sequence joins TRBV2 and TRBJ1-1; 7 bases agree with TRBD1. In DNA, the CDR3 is TGTGCCAGCAGTCCCCGGACAGGGAACACTGAAGCTTTCTTT. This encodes CASSPRTGNTEAFF.